This TCR beta chain was obtained from a study of radiotherapy plus CTLA-4 blockade in lung cancer. In the study overall: Objective responses arose in approximately 17% of patients, and 25% to 35% experienced disease control. Findings and caveats of the study: An expansion of tumor-derived TCR clones occurred in blood after radiotherapy plus ipilimumab.

This clone has a single count. Its cognate antigen is unknown. The CDR3 is made up of 15 amino acids. Germline CDR1 reads LNHDA; CDR2 reads SQIVND (reference sequence). V gave up 7 bases and J gave up 1 base, with 16 bases separating them. Receiving focal radiation plus CTLA-4 blockade with ipilimumab were patients who had chemo-refractory metastatic non-small-cell lung cancer. This table comes from immunoSEQ multiplex PCR, and its TCRdb copy is limited to in-frame clones, with some not included. The sample carries approximately 67,000 clones, approximately 80% recorded once. This chain connects TRBV19 to TRBJ1-2; D unclear. The sample consisted of peripheral blood, taken from a patient treated with radiotherapy plus ipilimumab. The clonotype comes from a human donor with non-small cell lung cancer who had a partial response to radiotherapy plus ipilimumab. The CDR3: CASNHRGGINYGYTF. CDR3 bases: TGTGCCAGTAACCACAGAGGAGGTATTAACTATGGCTACACCTTC.